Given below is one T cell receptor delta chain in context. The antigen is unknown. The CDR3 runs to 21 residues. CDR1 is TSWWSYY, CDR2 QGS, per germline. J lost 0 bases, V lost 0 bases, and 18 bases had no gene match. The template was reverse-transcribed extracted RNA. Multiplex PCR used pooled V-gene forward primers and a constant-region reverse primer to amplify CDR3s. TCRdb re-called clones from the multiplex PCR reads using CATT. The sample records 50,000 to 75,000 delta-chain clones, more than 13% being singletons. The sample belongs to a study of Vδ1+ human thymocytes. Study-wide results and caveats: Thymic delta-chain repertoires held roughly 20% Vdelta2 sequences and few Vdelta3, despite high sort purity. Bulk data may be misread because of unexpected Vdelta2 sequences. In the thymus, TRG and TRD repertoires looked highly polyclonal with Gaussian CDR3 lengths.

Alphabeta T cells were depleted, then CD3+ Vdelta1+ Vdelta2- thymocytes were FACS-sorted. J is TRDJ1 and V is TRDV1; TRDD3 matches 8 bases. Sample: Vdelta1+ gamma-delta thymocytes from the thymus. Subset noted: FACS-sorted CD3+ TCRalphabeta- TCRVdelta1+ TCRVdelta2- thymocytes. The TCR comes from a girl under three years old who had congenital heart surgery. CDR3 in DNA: TGTGCTCTTGGGGAACTTATCCAAACGTGGGATACGCACAAGTACACCGATAAACTCATCTTT. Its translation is CALGELIQTWDTHKYTDKLIF.